This is a list of T cell receptor beta chains from one sample in a study of T cells in Graves' hyperthyroidism and ophthalmopathy. TCRdb redid the calling of the multiplex PCR reads with MiXCR, one entry per CDR3 protein. The sample yields approximately 600,000 distinct CDR3 sequences, less than 25% seen once. Material for sequencing was blood. These receptors all come from a man aged 25 to 40 with Graves' ophthalmopathy. Both conserved end residues are part of each CDR3. D genes are given only for firm matches. A clone size is listed for some rows: how often the clone was seen (once, few, many), or a class if it is expanded.

j_gene: TRBJ1-4; d_gene: TRBD1; abundance: -; v_gene: TRBV7-6; CDR3aa: CASSRDRGDEKLFF; CDR3nt: TGTGCCAGCAGCCGGGACAGGGGAGATGAAAAACTGTTTTTT
j_gene: TRBJ1-1; d_gene: -; abundance: few; v_gene: TRBV29-1; CDR3aa: CSDGPGVADTEAFF; CDR3nt: TGCAGCGACGGCCCAGGAGTAGCGGACACTGAAGCTTTCTTT
j_gene: TRBJ2-2; d_gene: -; abundance: -; v_gene: TRBV20-1; CDR3aa: CSASIGYPTGELFF; CDR3nt: TGCAGCGCTAGCATAGGCTACCCCACCGGGGAGCTGTTTTTT
j_gene: TRBJ1-1; d_gene: TRBD1; abundance: once; v_gene: TRBV5-4; CDR3aa: CASSGPQGQGAFF; CDR3nt: TGTGCCAGCAGCGGGCCCCAGGGACAGGGAGCTTTCTTT
j_gene: TRBJ2-7; d_gene: -; abundance: many; v_gene: TRBV11-2; CDR3aa: CASSLFLSEQYF; CDR3nt: TGTGCCAGCAGCTTATTTTTGAGCGAGCAGTACTTC
j_gene: TRBJ2-3; d_gene: TRBD1; abundance: -; v_gene: TRBV12-3/TRBV12-4; CDR3aa: CASSPEDRGTDTQYF; CDR3nt: TGTGCCAGCAGCCCCGAGGACAGGGGGACAGATACGCAGTATTTT
j_gene: TRBJ2-3; d_gene: -; abundance: few; v_gene: TRBV9; CDR3aa: CASSVRRDLTDTQYF; CDR3nt: TGTGCCAGCAGCGTACGGCGGGACCTCACAGATACGCAGTATTTT
j_gene: TRBJ1-3; d_gene: -; abundance: once; v_gene: TRBV20-1; CDR3aa: CSARSPDGNTIYF; CDR3nt: TGCAGTGCTAGATCACCTGATGGAAACACCATATATTTT
j_gene: TRBJ1-1; d_gene: -; abundance: few; v_gene: TRBV10-1; CDR3aa: CASRGFPGTQNKLMNTEAFF; CDR3nt: TGCGCCAGCAGGGGTTTCCCCGGGACCCAGAACAAACTTATGAACACTGAAGCTTTCTTT
j_gene: TRBJ2-1; d_gene: TRBD2; abundance: few; v_gene: TRBV6-1; CDR3aa: CASRKTSGPWGEQFF; CDR3nt: TGTGCCAGCAGGAAGACTAGCGGGCCCTGGGGCGAGCAGTTCTTC
j_gene: TRBJ1-1; d_gene: -; abundance: few; v_gene: TRBV20-1; CDR3aa: CSVTGNTEAFF; CDR3nt: TGCAGTGTAACGGGGAACACTGAAGCTTTCTTT
j_gene: TRBJ1-1; d_gene: -; abundance: -; v_gene: TRBV5-5; CDR3aa: CASSLGPHGNTEAFF; CDR3nt: TGTGCCAGCAGCTTGGGACCCCATGGGAACACTGAAGCTTTCTTT
j_gene: TRBJ1-2; d_gene: -; abundance: few; v_gene: TRBV6-1; CDR3aa: CASSGHSEDYGYTF; CDR3nt: TGTGCCAGCAGTGGGCACAGCGAGGACTATGGCTACACCTTC
j_gene: TRBJ1-2; d_gene: -; abundance: few; v_gene: TRBV27; CDR3aa: CASSFRTGSDYGYTF; CDR3nt: TGTGCCAGCAGTTTCCGGACTGGCAGTGACTATGGCTACACCTTC
j_gene: TRBJ2-5; d_gene: -; abundance: few; v_gene: TRBV6-2/TRBV6-3; CDR3aa: CASHPTGSLQETQYF; CDR3nt: TGTGCCAGTCACCCCACAGGGAGCCTTCAAGAGACCCAGTACTTC
j_gene: TRBJ2-5; d_gene: -; abundance: -; v_gene: TRBV27; CDR3aa: CASSFPGETQYF; CDR3nt: TGTGCCAGCAGTTTTCCTGGAGAGACCCAGTACTTC
j_gene: TRBJ2-4; d_gene: -; abundance: few; v_gene: TRBV30; CDR3aa: CASDKGGKGKNIQYF; CDR3nt: TGTGCCTCGGACAAGGGGGGGAAGGGCAAAAACATTCAGTACTTC
j_gene: TRBJ2-1; d_gene: TRBD2; abundance: -; v_gene: TRBV2; CDR3aa: CASSAGLAGHNEQFF; CDR3nt: TGTGCCAGCAGTGCGGGACTAGCGGGACACAATGAGCAGTTCTTC
j_gene: TRBJ2-1; d_gene: TRBD2; abundance: many; v_gene: TRBV12-3/TRBV12-4; CDR3aa: CASSLIGRAYNEQFF; CDR3nt: TGTGCCAGCAGTTTGATCGGGAGGGCCTACAATGAGCAGTTCTTC
j_gene: TRBJ2-1; d_gene: -; abundance: many; v_gene: TRBV5-1; CDR3aa: CASSSTQTMLAGNDEQFF; CDR3nt: TGCGCCAGCAGCTCCACCCAAACCATGCTAGCAGGAAACGATGAGCAGTTCTTC
j_gene: TRBJ2-3; d_gene: -; abundance: -; v_gene: TRBV7-9; CDR3aa: CASSYGGIGTDTQYF; CDR3nt: TGTGCCAGCAGCTATGGCGGGATCGGGACAGATACGCAGTATTTT
j_gene: TRBJ2-7; d_gene: -; abundance: few; v_gene: TRBV20-1; CDR3aa: CSAGGPRVQYEQYF; CDR3nt: TGCAGTGCGGGGGGCCCTAGAGTCCAGTACGAGCAGTACTTC
j_gene: TRBJ2-7; d_gene: TRBD2; abundance: -; v_gene: TRBV5-1; CDR3aa: CASSRAGGSHEQYF; CDR3nt: TGCGCCAGCAGCCGAGCGGGAGGGTCCCACGAGCAGTACTTC
j_gene: TRBJ2-7; d_gene: -; abundance: many; v_gene: TRBV30; CDR3aa: CAWSWTNAYEQYF; CDR3nt: TGTGCCTGGAGTTGGACAAATGCCTACGAGCAGTACTTC
j_gene: TRBJ2-7; d_gene: TRBD2; abundance: few; v_gene: TRBV13; CDR3aa: CASSPPGLAGRYEQYF; CDR3nt: TGTGCCAGCAGCCCACCGGGACTAGCGGGAAGGTACGAGCAGTACTTC
j_gene: TRBJ1-4; d_gene: TRBD1; abundance: -; v_gene: TRBV9; CDR3aa: CASSGQGIDEKLFF; CDR3nt: TGTGCCAGCAGCGGACAGGGTATTGATGAAAAACTGTTTTTT
j_gene: TRBJ2-7; d_gene: -; abundance: many; v_gene: TRBV10-3; CDR3aa: CAISELWQGMAYEQYF; CDR3nt: TGTGCCATCAGTGAGTTATGGCAGGGGATGGCCTACGAGCAGTACTTC
j_gene: TRBJ2-1; d_gene: TRBD2; abundance: -; v_gene: TRBV6-1; CDR3aa: CASSQPWTSGREEQFF; CDR3nt: TGTGCCAGCAGTCAACCTTGGACTAGCGGGAGAGAAGAGCAGTTCTTC
j_gene: TRBJ2-1; d_gene: -; abundance: -; v_gene: TRBV5-1; CDR3aa: CASSLVGSGNEQFF; CDR3nt: TGCGCCAGCAGCTTGGTTGGGAGCGGCAATGAGCAGTTCTTC
j_gene: TRBJ2-5; d_gene: -; abundance: -; v_gene: TRBV15; CDR3aa: CATSRDSFKETQYF; CDR3nt: TGTGCCACCAGCAGAGATAGCTTCAAAGAGACCCAGTACTTC
j_gene: TRBJ2-1; d_gene: TRBD2; abundance: many; v_gene: TRBV30; CDR3aa: CAWSARGLAGVNEQFF; CDR3nt: TGTGCCTGGAGTGCACGGGGACTAGCGGGAGTCAATGAGCAGTTCTTC
j_gene: TRBJ2-5; d_gene: -; abundance: -; v_gene: TRBV4-1; CDR3aa: CASSQGEGLETQYF; CDR3nt: TGCGCCAGCAGCCAAGGTGAGGGCCTGGAGACCCAGTACTTC
j_gene: TRBJ2-6; d_gene: TRBD1; abundance: -; v_gene: TRBV6-2/TRBV6-3; CDR3aa: CASSGTGADLSGANVLTF; CDR3nt: TGTGCCAGCAGCGGGACAGGGGCGGATCTCTCTGGGGCCAACGTCCTGACTTTC
j_gene: TRBJ2-7; d_gene: -; abundance: -; v_gene: TRBV6-1; CDR3aa: CASSTDSLFAYEQYF; CDR3nt: TGTGCCAGCAGTACGGACAGTTTATTCGCCTACGAGCAGTACTTC
j_gene: TRBJ2-1; d_gene: -; abundance: many; v_gene: TRBV27; CDR3aa: CASSDSTPYNEQFF; CDR3nt: TGTGCCAGCAGCGACTCCACCCCCTACAATGAGCAGTTCTTC
j_gene: TRBJ2-5; d_gene: TRBD1; abundance: -; v_gene: TRBV5-1; CDR3aa: CASSFGRDRLHQETQYF; CDR3nt: TGCGCCAGCAGCTTTGGACGGGACAGACTACACCAAGAGACCCAGTACTTC
j_gene: TRBJ2-7; d_gene: TRBD2; abundance: many; v_gene: TRBV6-2/TRBV6-3; CDR3aa: CASMSGLAGGPSYEQYF; CDR3nt: TGTGCCAGCATGAGTGGACTAGCGGGAGGTCCCTCCTACGAGCAGTACTTC
j_gene: TRBJ2-4; d_gene: -; abundance: many; v_gene: TRBV28; CDR3aa: CASSLIRDHKNIQYF; CDR3nt: TGTGCCAGCAGTTTAATCCGGGACCACAAAAACATTCAGTACTTC
j_gene: TRBJ2-3; d_gene: TRBD1; abundance: many; v_gene: TRBV28; CDR3aa: CASSFAGTGSADTQYF; CDR3nt: TGTGCCAGCAGTTTCGCCGGGACAGGGAGTGCAGATACGCAGTATTTT
j_gene: TRBJ1-2; d_gene: -; abundance: few; v_gene: TRBV2; CDR3aa: CASSEGVTNYGYTF; CDR3nt: TGTGCCAGCAGTGAAGGAGTGACTAACTATGGCTACACCTTC
j_gene: TRBJ2-4; d_gene: -; abundance: -; v_gene: TRBV6-2/TRBV6-3; CDR3aa: CASRSFTDGQLAKNIQYF; CDR3nt: TGTGCCAGCAGGAGTTTTACGGACGGGCAACTAGCCAAAAACATTCAGTACTTC
j_gene: TRBJ2-7; d_gene: TRBD2; abundance: -; v_gene: TRBV6-1; CDR3aa: CASGRDPREQYF; CDR3nt: TGTGCCAGCGGGAGGGATCCCCGCGAGCAGTACTTC
j_gene: TRBJ2-2; d_gene: TRBD1; abundance: -; v_gene: TRBV6-1; CDR3aa: CATKRGQGKNTGELFF; CDR3nt: TGTGCCACAAAAAGAGGACAGGGGAAAAACACCGGGGAGCTGTTTTTT
j_gene: TRBJ2-1; d_gene: -; abundance: few; v_gene: TRBV7-9; CDR3aa: CASSWPVDNEQFF; CDR3nt: TGTGCCAGCAGCTGGCCTGTGGATAATGAGCAGTTCTTC
j_gene: TRBJ2-1; d_gene: -; abundance: many; v_gene: TRBV5-1; CDR3aa: CASGSGRNEQFF; CDR3nt: TGCGCCAGCGGGTCGGGAAGAAATGAGCAGTTCTTC
j_gene: TRBJ2-7; d_gene: -; abundance: -; v_gene: TRBV20-1; CDR3aa: CSARQGFSGSYEQYF; CDR3nt: TGCAGTGCTCGTCAGGGGTTTAGCGGATCCTACGAGCAGTACTTC
j_gene: TRBJ1-1; d_gene: -; abundance: -; v_gene: TRBV10-2; CDR3aa: CASSPAGGETEAFF; CDR3nt: TGCGCCAGCAGCCCGGCGGGGGGTGAAACTGAAGCTTTCTTT
j_gene: TRBJ1-5; d_gene: -; abundance: few; v_gene: TRBV28; CDR3aa: CASRRTVLVRNQPQHF; CDR3nt: TGTGCCAGCAGACGGACAGTCCTAGTTCGAAATCAGCCCCAGCATTTT
j_gene: TRBJ2-7; d_gene: -; abundance: many; v_gene: TRBV28; CDR3aa: CASSLWRRIYEQYF; CDR3nt: TGTGCCAGCAGTTTATGGCGCAGAATCTACGAGCAGTACTTC